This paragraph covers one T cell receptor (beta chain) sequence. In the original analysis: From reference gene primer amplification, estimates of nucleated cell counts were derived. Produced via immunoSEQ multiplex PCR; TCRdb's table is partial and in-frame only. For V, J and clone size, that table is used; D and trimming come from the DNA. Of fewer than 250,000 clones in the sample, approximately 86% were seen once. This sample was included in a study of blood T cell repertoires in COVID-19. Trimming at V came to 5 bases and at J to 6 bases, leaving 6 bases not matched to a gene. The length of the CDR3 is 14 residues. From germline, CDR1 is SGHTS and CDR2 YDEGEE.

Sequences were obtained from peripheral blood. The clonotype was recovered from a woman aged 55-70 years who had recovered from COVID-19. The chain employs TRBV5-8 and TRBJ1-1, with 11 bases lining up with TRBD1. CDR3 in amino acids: CASRGTGGRPEAFF. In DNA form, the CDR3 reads TGTGCCAGCAGGGGGACAGGGGGGAGGCCTGAAGCTTTCTTT.